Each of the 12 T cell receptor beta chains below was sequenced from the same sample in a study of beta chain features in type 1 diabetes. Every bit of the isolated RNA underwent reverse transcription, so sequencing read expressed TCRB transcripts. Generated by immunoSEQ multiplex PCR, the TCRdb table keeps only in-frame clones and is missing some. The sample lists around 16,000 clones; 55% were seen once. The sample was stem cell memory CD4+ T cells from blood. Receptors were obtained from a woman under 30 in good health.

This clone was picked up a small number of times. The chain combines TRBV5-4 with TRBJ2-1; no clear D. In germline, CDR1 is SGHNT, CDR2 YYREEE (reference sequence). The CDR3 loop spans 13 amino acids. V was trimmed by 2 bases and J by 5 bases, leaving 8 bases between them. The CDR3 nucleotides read TGTGCCAGCAGCTTCCAACGGGACAATGAGCAGTTCTTC. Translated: CASSFQRDNEQFF. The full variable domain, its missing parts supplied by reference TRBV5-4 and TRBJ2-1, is ETGVTQSPTHLIKTRGQQVTLRCSSQSGHNTVSWYQQALGQGPQFIFQYYREEENGRGNFPPRFSGLQFPNYSSELNVNALELDDSALYLCASSFQRDNEQFFGPGTRLTVL.

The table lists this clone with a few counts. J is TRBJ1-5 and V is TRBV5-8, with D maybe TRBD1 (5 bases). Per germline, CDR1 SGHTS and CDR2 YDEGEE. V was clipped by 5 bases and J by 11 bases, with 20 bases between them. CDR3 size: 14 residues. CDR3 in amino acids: CASRSTDPGSAQHF. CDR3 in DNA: TGTGCCAGCAGATCGACAGACCCAGGATCGGCCCAGCATTTT.

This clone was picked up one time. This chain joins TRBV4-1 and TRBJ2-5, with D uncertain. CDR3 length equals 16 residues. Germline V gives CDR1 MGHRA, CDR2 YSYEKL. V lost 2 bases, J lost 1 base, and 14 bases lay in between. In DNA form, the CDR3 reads TGCGCCAGCAGCCAATTGCCCCCTGAGGCCCAAGAGACCCAGTACTTC. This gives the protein CASSQLPPEAQETQYF.

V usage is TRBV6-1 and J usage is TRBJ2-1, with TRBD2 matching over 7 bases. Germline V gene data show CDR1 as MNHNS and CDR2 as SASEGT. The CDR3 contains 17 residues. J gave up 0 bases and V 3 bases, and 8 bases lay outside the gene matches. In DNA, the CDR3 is TGTGCCAGCAGTGACGGGCCTAGCGGCAGCTCCTACAATGAGCAGTTCTTC. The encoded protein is CASSDGPSGSSYNEQFF.

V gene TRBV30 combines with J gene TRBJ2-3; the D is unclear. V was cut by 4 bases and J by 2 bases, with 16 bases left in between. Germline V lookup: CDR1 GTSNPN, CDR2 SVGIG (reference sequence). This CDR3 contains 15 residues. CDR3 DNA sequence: TGTGCCTGGATCGACAAGGCTCTCTCCACAGATACGCAGTATTTT. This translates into CAWIDKALSTDTQYF.

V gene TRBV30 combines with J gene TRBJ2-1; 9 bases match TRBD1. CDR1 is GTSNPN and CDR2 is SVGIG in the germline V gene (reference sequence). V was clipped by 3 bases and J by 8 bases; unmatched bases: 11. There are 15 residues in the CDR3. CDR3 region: CAWSVTGGVSHEQFF. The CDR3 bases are TGTGCCTGGAGCGTAACAGGGGGCGTTAGCCATGAGCAGTTCTTC.

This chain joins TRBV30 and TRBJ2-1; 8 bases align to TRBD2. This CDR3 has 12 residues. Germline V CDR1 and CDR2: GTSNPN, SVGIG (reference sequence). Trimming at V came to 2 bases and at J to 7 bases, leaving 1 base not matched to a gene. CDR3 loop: CAWSPGGNEQFF. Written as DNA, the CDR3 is TGTGCCTGGAGTCCGGGGGGGAATGAGCAGTTCTTC.

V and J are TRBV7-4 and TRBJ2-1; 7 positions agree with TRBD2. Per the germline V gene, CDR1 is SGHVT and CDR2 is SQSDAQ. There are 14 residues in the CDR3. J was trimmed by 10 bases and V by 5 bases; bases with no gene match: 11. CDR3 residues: CASSIRGGLVEQFF. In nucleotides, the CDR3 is TGTGCCAGCAGCATTAGGGGCGGACTAGTCGAGCAGTTCTTC.

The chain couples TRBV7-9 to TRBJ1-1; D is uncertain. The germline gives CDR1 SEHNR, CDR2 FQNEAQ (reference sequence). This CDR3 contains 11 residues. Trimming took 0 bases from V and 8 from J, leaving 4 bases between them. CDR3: CASSLAPEAFF. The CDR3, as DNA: TGTGCCAGCAGCTTAGCTCCAGAAGCTTTCTTT.

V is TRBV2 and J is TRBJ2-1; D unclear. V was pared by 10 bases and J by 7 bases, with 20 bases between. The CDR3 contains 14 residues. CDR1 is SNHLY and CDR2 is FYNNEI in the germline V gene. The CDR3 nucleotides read TGTGCCACCACAGATATCGGCCCCATGAATGAGCAGTTCTTC. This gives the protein CATTDIGPMNEQFF. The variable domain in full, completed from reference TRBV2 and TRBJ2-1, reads EPEVTQTPSHQVTQMGQEVILRCVPISNHLYFYWYRQILGQKVEFLVSFYNNEISEKSEIFDDQFSVERPDGSNFTLKIRSTKLEDSAMYFCATTDIGPMNEQFFGPGTRLTVL.

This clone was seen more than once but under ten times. CDR3 residues: CASSKAVSFGLAGGSQFF. For the CDR3, the DNA is TGTGCCAGCAGCAAAGCCGTCAGTTTCGGACTAGCGGGAGGGAGTCAGTTCTTC. The chain recombines TRBV7-9 with TRBJ2-1; 15 bases match TRBD2. Germline CDR1 reads SEHNR; CDR2 reads FQNEAQ (reference sequence). V gave up 5 bases and J gave up 13 bases; unmatched junction bases: 18. The CDR3 totals 18 residues. The whole variable domain, remainder taken from reference TRBV7-9 and TRBJ2-1, is DTGVSQNPRHKITKRGQNVTFRCDPISEHNRLYWYRQTLGQGPEFLTYFQNEAQLEKSRLLSDRFSAERPKGSFSTLEIQRTEQGDSAMYLCASSKAVSFGLAGGSQFFGPGTRLTVL.

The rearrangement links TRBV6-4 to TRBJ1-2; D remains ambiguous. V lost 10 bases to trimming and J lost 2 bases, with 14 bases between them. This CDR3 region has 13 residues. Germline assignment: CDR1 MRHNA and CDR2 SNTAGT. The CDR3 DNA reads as TGTGCCACCAACGACGGGGTCAACTATGGCTACACCTTC. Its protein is CATNDGVNYGYTF.